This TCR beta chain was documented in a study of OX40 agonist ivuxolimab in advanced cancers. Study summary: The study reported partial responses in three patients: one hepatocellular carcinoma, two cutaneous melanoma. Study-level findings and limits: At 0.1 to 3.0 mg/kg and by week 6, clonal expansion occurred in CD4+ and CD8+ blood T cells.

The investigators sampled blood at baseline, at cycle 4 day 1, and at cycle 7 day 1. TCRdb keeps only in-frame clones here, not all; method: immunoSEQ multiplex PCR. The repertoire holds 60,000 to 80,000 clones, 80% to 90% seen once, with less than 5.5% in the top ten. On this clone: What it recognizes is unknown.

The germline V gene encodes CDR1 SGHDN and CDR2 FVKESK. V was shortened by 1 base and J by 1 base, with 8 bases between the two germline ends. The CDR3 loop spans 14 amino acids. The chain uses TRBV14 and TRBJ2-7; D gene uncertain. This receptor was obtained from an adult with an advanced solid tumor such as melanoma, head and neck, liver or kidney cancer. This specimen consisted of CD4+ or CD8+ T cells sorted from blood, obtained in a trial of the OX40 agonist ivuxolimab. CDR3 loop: CASSQVHGSYEQYF. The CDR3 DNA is TGTGCCAGCAGCCAAGTACACGGATCCTACGAGCAGTACTTC. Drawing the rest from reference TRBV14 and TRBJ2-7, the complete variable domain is EAGVTQFPSHSVIEKGQTVTLRCDPISGHDNLYWYRRVMGKEIKFLLHFVKESKQDESGMPNNRFLAERTGGTYSTLKVQPAELEDSGVYFCASSQVHGSYEQYFGPGTRLTVT.